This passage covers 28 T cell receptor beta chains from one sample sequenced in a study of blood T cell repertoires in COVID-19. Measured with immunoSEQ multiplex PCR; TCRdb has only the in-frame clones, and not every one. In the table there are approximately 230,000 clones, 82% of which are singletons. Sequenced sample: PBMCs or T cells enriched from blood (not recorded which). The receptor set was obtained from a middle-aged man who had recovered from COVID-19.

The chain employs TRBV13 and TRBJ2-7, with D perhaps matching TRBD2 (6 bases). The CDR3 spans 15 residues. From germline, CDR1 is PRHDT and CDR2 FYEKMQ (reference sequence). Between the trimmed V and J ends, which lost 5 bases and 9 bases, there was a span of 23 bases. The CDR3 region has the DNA TGTGCCAGCAGCAACGCCCCCAAAGCGGGCCAACCGCAGTACTTC. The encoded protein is CASSNAPKAGQPQYF.

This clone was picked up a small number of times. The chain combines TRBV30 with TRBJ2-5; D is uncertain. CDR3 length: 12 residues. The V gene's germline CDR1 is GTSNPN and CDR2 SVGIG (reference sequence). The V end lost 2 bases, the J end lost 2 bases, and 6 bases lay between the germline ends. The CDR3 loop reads CAWSLGQETQYF. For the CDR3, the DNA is TGTGCCTGGAGTCTAGGACAAGAGACCCAGTACTTC.

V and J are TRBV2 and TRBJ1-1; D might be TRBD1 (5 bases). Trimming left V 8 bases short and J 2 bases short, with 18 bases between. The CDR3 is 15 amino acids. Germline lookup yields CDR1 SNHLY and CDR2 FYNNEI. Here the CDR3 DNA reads TGTGCCAGCGGGGGGATCATAACCCTAAACACTGAAGCTTTCTTT. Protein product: CASGGIITLNTEAFF. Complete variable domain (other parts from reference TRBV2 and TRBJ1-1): EPEVTQTPSHQVTQMGQEVILRCVPISNHLYFYWYRQILGQKVEFLVSFYNNEISEKSEIFDDQFSVERPDGSNFTLKIRSTKLEDSAMYFCASGGIITLNTEAFFGQGTRLTVV.

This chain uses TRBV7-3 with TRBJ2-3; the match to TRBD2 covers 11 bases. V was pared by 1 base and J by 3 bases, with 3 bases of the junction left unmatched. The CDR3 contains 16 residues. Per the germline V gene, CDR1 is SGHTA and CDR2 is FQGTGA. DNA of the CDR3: TGTGCCAGCAGCTTAAGCGCTAGCGGGAGGACAGATACGCAGTATTTT. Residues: CASSLSASGRTDTQYF.

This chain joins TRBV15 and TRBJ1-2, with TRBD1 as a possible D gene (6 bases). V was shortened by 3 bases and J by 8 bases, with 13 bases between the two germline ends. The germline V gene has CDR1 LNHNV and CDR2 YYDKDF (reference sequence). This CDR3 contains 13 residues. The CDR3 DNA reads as TGTGCCACCAGCAGTGACCTAGGGGGAGGCTACACCTTC. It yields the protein CATSSDLGGGYTF.

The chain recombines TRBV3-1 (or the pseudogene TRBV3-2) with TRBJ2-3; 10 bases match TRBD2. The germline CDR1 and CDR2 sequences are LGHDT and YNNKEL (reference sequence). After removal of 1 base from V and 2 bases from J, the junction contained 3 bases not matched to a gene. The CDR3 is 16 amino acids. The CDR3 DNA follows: TGTGCCAGCAGCCAAGGGACTAGCGGCCTCACAGATACGCAGTATTTT. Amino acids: CASSQGTSGLTDTQYF.

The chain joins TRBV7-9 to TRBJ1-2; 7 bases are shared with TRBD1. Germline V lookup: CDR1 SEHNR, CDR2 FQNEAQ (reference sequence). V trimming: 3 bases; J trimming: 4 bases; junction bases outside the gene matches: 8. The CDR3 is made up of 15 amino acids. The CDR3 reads CASSFIGQEGYGYTF. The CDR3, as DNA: TGTGCCAGCAGCTTTATCGGACAGGAGGGCTATGGCTACACCTTC.

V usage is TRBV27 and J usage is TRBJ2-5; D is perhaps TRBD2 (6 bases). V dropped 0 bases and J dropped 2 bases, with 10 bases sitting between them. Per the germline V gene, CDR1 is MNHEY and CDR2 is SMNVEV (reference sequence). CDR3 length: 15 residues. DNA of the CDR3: TGTGCCAGCAGTTTATCGTGGGGGGAACAAGAGACCCAGTACTTC. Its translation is CASSLSWGEQETQYF.

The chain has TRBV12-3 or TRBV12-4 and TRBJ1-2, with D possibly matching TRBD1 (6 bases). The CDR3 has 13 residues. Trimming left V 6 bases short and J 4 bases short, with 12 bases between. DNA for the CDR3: TGTGCCAGCAGCCGAGGGGGTAGCTATGGCTACACCTTC. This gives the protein CASSRGGSYGYTF.

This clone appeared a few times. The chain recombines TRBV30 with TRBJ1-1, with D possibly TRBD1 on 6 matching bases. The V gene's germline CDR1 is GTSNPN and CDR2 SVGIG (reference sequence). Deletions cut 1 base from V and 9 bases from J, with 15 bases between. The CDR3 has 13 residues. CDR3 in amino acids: CAWSGPRGFKAFF. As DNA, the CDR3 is TGTGCCTGGAGTGGGCCCAGGGGATTTAAAGCTTTCTTT.

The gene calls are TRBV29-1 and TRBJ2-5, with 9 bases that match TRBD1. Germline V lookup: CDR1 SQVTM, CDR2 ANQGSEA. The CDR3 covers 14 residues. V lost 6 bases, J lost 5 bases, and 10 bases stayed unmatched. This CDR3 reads CSVAGTGSGETQYF. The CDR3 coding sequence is TGCAGCGTGGCCGGGACAGGGTCCGGGGAGACCCAGTACTTC. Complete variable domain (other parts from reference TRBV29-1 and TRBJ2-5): SAVISQKPSRDICQRGTSLTIQCQVDSQVTMMFWYRQQPGQSLTLIATANQGSEATYESGFVIDKFPISRPNLTFSTLTVSNMSPEDSSIYLCSVAGTGSGETQYFGPGTRLLVL.

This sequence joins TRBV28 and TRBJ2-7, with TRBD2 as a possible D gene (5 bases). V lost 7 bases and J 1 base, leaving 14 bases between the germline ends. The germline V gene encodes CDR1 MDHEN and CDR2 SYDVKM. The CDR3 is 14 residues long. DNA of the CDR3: TGTGCCAGCACCCCCGTCTCGGGATCCTACGAGCAGTACTTC. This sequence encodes CASTPVSGSYEQYF.

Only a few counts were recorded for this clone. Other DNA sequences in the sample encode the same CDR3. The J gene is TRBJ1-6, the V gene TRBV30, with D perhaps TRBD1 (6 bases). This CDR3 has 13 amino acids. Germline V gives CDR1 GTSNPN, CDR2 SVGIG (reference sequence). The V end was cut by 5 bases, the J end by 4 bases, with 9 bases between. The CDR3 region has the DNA TGTGCCTGGCACGGACAGTATAATTCACCCCTCCACTTT. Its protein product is CAWHGQYNSPLHF.

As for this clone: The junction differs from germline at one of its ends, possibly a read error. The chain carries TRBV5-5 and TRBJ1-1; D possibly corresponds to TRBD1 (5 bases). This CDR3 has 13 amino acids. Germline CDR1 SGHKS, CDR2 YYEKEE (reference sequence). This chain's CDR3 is CASSAGSGSFPLF. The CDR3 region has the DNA TGTGCCAGCAGCGCAGGGTCCGGGTCTTTTCCTCTGTTT.

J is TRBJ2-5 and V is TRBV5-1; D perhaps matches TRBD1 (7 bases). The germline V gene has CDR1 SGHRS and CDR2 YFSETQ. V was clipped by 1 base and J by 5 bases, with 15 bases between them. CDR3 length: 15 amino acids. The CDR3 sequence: CASSLLGGAGETQYF. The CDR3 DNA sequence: TGCGCCAGCAGCTTGCTAGGGGGCGCGGGGGAGACCCAGTACTTC.

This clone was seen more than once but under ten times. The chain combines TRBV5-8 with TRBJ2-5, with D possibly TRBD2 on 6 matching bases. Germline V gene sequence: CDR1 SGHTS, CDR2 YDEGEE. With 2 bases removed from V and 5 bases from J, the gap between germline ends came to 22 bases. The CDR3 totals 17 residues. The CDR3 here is CASSFFGRTTGGETQYF. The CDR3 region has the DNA TGTGCCAGCAGCTTTTTCGGGAGAACAACCGGTGGGGAGACCCAGTACTTC.

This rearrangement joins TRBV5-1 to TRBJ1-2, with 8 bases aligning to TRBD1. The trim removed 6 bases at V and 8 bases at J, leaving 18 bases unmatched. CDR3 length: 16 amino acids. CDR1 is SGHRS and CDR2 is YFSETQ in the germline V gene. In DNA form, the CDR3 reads TGCGCCAGCACCCCAAGGGATGGGACAGGCTACTCAGGCTACACCTTC. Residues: CASTPRDGTGYSGYTF.

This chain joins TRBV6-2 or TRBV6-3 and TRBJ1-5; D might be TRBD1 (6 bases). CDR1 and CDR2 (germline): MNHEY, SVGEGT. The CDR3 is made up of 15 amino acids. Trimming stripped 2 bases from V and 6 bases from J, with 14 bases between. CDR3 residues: CASSYRAGDRQPQHF. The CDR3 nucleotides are TGTGCCAGCAGTTACAGGGCAGGGGACCGTCAGCCCCAGCATTTT.

The CDR3 region has the DNA TGTGCCATCAGCACCGGGACACCCCCAGAGACCCAGTACTTC. This codes for CAISTGTPPETQYF. This chain connects TRBV10-3 to TRBJ2-5, with D perhaps TRBD1 (6 bases). The germline CDR1 and CDR2 sequences are ENHRY and SYGVKD. The CDR3 sequence is 14 residues long. Between the trimmed V and J ends, which lost 6 bases and 4 bases, there was a span of 15 bases.

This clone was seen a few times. DNA of the CDR3: TGTGCCACCAGCGCGGGGGACTCCTACAATGAGCAGTTCTTC. Its protein is CATSAGDSYNEQFF. The chain combines TRBV15 with TRBJ2-1, with 7 bases lining up with TRBD2. With V trimmed by 5 bases and J by 0 bases, 1 base remained unmatched. This CDR3 has 14 residues. Per the germline V gene, CDR1 is LNHNV and CDR2 is YYDKDF (reference sequence).

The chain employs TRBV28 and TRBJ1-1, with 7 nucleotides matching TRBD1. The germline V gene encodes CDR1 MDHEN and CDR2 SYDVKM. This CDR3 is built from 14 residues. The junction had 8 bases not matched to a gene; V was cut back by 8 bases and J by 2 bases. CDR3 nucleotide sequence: TGTGCCAGCGGGGTTGGGACAGTTAACACTGAAGCTTTCTTT. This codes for CASGVGTVNTEAFF.

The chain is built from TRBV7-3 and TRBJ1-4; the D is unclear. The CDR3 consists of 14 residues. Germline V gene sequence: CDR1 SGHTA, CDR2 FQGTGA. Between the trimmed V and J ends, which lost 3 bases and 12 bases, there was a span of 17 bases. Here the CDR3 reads CASSFSLTHGELFF. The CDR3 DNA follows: TGTGCCAGCAGCTTTTCTCTCACCCACGGGGAACTGTTTTTT.

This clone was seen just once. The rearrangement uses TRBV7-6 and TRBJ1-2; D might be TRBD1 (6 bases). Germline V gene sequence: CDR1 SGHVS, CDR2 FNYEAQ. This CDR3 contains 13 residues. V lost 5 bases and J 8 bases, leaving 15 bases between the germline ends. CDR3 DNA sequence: TGTGCCAGCAGCGCCCGACCAGGGGACGGCTACACCTTC. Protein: CASSARPGDGYTF.

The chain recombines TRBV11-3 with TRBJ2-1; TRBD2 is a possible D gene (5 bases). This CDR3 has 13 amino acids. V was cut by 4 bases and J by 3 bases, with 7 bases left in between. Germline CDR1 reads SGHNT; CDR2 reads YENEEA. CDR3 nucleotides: TGTGCCAGCAGCTCGGGGTTCTACAATGAGCAGTTCTTC. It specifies CASSSGFYNEQFF.

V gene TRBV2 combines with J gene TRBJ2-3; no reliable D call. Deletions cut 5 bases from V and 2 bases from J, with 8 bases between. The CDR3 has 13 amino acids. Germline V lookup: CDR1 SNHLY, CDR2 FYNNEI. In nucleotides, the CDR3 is TGTGCCAGCAGTCTAGGTATCACAGATACGCAGTATTTT. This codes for CASSLGITDTQYF.

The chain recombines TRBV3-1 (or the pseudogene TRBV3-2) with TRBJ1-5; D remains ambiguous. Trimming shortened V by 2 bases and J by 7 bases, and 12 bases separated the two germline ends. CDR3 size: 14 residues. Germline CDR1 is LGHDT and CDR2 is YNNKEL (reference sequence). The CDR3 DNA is TGTGCCAGCAGCCAATACTGGGAGGGACAGCCCCAGCATTTT. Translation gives CASSQYWEGQPQHF.

The CDR3 DNA reads as TGTGCCAGCAGCCTAAGGGGTTATGGCTACACCTTC. Its translation is CASSLRGYGYTF. The chain uses TRBV3-1 (or the pseudogene TRBV3-2) and TRBJ1-2; tentative D call: TRBD1 (5 bases). CDR3 length equals 12 residues. Germline assignment: CDR1 LGHDT and CDR2 YNNKEL (reference sequence). Trimming took 4 bases from V and 5 from J, leaving 8 bases between them.

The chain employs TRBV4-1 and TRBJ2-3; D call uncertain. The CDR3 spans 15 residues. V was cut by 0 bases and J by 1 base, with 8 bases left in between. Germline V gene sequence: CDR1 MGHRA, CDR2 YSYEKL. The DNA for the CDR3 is TGCGCCAGCAGCCAAGATCGGTCGGGCACAGATACGCAGTATTTT. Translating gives CASSQDRSGTDTQYF.